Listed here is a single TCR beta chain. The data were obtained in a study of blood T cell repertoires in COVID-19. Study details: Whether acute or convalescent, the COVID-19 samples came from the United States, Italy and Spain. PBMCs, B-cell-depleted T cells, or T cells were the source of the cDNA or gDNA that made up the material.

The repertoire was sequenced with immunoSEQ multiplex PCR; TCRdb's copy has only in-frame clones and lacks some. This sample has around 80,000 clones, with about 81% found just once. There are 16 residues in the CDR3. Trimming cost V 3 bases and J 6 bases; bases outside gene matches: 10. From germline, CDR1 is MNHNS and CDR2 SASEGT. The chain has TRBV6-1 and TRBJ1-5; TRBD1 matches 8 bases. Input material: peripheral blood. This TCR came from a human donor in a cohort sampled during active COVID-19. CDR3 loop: CASSDPSRQGIQPQHF. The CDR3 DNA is TGTGCCAGCAGTGACCCTTCTAGACAGGGGATTCAGCCCCAGCATTTT.